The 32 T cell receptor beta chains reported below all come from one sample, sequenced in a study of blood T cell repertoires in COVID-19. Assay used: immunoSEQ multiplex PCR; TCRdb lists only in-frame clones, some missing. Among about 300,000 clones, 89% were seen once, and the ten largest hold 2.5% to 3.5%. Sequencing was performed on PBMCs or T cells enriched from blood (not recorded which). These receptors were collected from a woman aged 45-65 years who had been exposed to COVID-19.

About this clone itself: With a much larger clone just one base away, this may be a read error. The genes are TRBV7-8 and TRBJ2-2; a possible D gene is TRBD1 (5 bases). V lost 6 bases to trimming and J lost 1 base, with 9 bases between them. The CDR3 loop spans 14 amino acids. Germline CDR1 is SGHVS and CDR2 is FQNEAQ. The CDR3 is CASRQTGNTGELFF. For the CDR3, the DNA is TGTGCCAGCAGACAAACAGGGAACACCGGGGAGCTGTTTTTT.

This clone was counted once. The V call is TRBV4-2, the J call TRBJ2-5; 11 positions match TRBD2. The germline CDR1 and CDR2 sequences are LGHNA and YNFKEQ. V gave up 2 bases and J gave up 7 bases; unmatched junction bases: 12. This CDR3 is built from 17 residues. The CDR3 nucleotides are TGTGCCAGCAGCCAACCTGCTAGCGGGGGGCAGGGTAGGACCCAGTACTTC. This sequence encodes CASSQPASGGQGRTQYF.

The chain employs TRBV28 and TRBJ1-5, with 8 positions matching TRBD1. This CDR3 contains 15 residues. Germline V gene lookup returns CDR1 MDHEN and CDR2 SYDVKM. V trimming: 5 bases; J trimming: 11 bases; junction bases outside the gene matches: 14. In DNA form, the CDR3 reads TGTGCCAGCAGTCCGACAGGGGCCCCCACAATGGCCCAGCATTTT. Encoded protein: CASSPTGAPTMAQHF.

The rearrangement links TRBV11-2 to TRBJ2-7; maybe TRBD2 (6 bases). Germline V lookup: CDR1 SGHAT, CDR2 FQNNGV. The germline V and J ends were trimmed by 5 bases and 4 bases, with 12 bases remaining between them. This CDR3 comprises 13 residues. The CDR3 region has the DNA TGTGCCAGCAGCCCTAGACGGGGGTACGAGCAGTACTTC. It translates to CASSPRRGYEQYF.

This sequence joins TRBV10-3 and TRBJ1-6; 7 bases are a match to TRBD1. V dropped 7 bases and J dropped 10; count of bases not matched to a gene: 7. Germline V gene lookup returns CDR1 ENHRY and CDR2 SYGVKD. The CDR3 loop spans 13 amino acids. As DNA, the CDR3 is TGTGCCATCACACAGGGGTCGGGGTCACCCCTCCACTTT. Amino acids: CAITQGSGSPLHF.

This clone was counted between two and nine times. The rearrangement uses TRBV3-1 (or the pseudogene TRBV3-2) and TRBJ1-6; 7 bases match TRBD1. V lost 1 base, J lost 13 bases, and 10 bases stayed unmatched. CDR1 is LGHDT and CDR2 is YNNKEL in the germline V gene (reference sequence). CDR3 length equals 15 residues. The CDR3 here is CASSQGKGGVRPLHF. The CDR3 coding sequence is TGTGCCAGCAGCCAAGGAAAAGGGGGCGTGAGGCCCCTCCACTTT.

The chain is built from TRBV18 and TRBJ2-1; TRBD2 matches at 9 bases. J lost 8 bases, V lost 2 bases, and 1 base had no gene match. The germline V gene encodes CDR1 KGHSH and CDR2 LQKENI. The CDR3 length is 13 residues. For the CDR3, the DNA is TGTGCCAGCTCACCAGCGGGGGGGGATGAGCAGTTCTTC. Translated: CASSPAGGDEQFF.

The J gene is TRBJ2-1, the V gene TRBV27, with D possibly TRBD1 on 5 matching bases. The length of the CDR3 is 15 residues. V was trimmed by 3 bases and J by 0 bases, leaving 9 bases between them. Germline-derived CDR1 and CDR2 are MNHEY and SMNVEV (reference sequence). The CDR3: CASSFADNSYNEQFF. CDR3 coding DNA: TGTGCCAGCAGTTTTGCGGACAACTCCTACAATGAGCAGTTCTTC.

The CDR3 coding sequence is TGCAGCGTTGTTATAGGGACAGGGGGGATAAATAGCAATCAGCCCCAGCATTTT. This gives the protein CSVVIGTGGINSNQPQHF. The chain links TRBV29-1 to TRBJ1-5; 11 positions agree with TRBD1. The germline CDR1 and CDR2 sequences are SQVTM and ANQGSEA. The CDR3 is 18 residues long. Unmatched junction bases numbered 11, after V lost 4 bases and J lost 0 bases.

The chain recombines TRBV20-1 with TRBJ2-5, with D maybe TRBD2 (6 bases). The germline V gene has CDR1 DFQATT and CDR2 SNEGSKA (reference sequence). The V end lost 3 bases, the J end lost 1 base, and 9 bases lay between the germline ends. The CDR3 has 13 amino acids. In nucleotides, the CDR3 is TGCAGTGCTAGTATACTAGCCCAAGAGACCCAGTACTTC. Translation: CSASILAQETQYF.

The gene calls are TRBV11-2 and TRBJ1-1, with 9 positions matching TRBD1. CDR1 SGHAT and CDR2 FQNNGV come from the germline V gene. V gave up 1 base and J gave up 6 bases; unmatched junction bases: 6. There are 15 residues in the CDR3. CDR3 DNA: TGTGCCAGCAGCTTAGTAACAGGGGGCGCTTCTGAAGCTTTCTTT. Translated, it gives CASSLVTGGASEAFF.

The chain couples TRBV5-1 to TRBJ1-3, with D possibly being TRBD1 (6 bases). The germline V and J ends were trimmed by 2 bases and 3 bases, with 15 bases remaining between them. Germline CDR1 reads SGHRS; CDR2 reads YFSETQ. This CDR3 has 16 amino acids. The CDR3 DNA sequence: TGCGCCAGCAGCTTTACAGGGTCAAGCCTTGGAAACACCATATATTTT. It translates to CASSFTGSSLGNTIYF.

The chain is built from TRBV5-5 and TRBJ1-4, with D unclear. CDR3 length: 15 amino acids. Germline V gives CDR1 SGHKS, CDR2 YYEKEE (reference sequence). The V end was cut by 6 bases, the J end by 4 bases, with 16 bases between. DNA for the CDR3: TGTGCCAGCATGGAAGATAGGGAGGTTAATGAAAAACTGTTTTTT. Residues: CASMEDREVNEKLFF.

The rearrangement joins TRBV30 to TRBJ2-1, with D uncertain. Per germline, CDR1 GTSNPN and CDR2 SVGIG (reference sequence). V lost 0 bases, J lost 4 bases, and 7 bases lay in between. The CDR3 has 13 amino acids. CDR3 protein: CAWSVQLYNEQFF. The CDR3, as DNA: TGTGCCTGGAGTGTACAACTATACAATGAGCAGTTCTTC.

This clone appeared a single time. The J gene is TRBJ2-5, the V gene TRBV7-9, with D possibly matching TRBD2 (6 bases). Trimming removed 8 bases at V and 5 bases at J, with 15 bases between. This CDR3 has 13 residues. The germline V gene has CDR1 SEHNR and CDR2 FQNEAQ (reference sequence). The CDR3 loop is CASGSGDLETQYF. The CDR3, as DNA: TGTGCCAGCGGATCGGGGGACCTTGAGACCCAGTACTTC.

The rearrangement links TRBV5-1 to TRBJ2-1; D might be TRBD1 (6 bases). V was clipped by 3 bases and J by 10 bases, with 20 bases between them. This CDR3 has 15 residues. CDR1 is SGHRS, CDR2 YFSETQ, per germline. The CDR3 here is CASSSGNRGFGEQFF. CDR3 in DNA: TGCGCCAGCAGCTCCGGTAATAGGGGGTTCGGGGAGCAGTTCTTC.

This CDR3 reads CASGCRDRGEYGYTF. The CDR3 DNA is TGTGCTAGTGGTTGCCGGGACAGGGGGGAATATGGCTACACCTTC. The chain has TRBV12-5 and TRBJ1-2, with 11 bases that match TRBD1. In germline, CDR1 is LGHNT, CDR2 FRNRAP. The CDR3 is made up of 15 amino acids. J gave up 5 bases and V 4 bases, and 6 bases lay outside the gene matches.

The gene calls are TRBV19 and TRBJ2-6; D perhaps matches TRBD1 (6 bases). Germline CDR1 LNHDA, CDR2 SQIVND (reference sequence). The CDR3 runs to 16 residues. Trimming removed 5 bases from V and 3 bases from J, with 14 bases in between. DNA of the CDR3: TGTGCCAGTAGTTTCCTTACAGGGTTTGGGGCCAACGTCCTGACTTTC. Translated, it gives CASSFLTGFGANVLTF.

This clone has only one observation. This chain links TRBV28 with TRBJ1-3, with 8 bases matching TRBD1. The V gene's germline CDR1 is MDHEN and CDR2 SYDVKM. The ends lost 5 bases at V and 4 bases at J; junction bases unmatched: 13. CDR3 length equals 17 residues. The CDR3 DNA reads TGTGCCAGCAGTCCCCACGGACAGGGAAAATCAGGAAACACCATATATTTT. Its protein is CASSPHGQGKSGNTIYF.

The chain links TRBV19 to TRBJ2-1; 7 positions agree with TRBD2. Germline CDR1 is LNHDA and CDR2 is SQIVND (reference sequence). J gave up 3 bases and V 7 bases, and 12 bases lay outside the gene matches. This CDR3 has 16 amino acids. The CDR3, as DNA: TGTGCCAGTACCCAACGAGAGCGGGGATACTACAATGAGCAGTTCTTC. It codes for CASTQRERGYYNEQFF.

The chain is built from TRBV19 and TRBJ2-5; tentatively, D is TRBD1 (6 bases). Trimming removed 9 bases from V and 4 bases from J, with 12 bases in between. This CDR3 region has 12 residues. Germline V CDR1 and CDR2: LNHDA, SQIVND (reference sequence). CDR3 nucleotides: TGTGCCAGCAGACAGGTAGGAGAGACCCAGTACTTC. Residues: CASRQVGETQYF.

The CDR3 nucleotides are TGTGCCAGCAGCCTCCTAGCGGGGGGGCAGGGAGATACGCAGTATTTT. Its protein product is CASSLLAGGQGDTQYF. This chain connects TRBV7-2 to TRBJ2-3; 12 bases line up with TRBD2. Losses at the gene ends were 5 bases for V and 5 bases for J; bases not matched to a gene: 8. CDR1 and CDR2 from the germline V gene are SGHTA and FQGNSA. This CDR3 has 16 residues. The full variable domain, its missing parts supplied by reference TRBV7-2 and TRBJ2-3, is GAGVSQSPSNKVTEKGKDVELRCDPISGHTALYWYRQSLGQGLEFLIYFQGNSAPDKSGLPSDRFSAERTGGSVSTLTIQRTQQEDSAVYLCASSLLAGGQGDTQYFGPGTRLTVL.

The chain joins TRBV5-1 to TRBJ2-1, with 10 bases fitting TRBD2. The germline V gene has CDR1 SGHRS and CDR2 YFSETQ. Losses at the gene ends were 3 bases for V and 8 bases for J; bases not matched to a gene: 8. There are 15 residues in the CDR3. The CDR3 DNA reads TGCGCCAGCAGCTCCAGCGGGGGGGCCTGGGATGAGCAGTTCTTC. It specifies CASSSSGGAWDEQFF.

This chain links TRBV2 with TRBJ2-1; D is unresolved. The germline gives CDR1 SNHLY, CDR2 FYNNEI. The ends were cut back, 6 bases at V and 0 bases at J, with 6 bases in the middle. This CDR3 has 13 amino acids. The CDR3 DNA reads TGTGCCAGCAGCCCGGGCTCCTACAATGAGCAGTTCTTC. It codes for CASSPGSYNEQFF.

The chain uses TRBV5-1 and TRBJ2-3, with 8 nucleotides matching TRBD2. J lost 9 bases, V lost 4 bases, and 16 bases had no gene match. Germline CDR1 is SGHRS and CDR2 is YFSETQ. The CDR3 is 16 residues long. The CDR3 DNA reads TGCGCCAGCAGCCCAGAAGGACTAGCTCCCCGGGCGACGCAGTATTTT. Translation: CASSPEGLAPRATQYF.

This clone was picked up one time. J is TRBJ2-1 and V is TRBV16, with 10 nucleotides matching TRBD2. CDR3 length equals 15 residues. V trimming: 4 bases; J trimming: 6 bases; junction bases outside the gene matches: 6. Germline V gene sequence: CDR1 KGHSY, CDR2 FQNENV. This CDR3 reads CASSPVAGGGNEQFF. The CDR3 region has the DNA TGTGCCAGCAGCCCCGTAGCGGGGGGTGGCAATGAGCAGTTCTTC.

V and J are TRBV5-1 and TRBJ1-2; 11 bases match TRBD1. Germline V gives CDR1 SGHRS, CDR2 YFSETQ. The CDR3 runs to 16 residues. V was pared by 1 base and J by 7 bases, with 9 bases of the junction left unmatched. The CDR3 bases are TGCGCCAGCAGCTTGTCCCGGGACAGGGGGTCGGGTGGCTACACCTTC. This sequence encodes CASSLSRDRGSGGYTF.

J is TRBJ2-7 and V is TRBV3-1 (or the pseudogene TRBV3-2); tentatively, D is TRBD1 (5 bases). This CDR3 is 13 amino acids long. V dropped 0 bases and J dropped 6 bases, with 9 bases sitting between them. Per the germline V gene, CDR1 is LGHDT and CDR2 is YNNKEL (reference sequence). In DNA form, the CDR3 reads TGTGCCAGCAGCCAAGACAGGGCGGCCGAGCAGTACTTC. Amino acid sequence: CASSQDRAAEQYF.

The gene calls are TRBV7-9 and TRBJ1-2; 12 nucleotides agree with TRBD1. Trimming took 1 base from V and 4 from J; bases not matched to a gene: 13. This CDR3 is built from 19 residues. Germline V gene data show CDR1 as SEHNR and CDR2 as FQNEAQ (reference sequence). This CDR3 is CASSLEQSGQGAAAYGYTF. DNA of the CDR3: TGTGCCAGCAGCTTAGAGCAGTCGGGACAGGGGGCTGCCGCCTATGGCTACACCTTC.

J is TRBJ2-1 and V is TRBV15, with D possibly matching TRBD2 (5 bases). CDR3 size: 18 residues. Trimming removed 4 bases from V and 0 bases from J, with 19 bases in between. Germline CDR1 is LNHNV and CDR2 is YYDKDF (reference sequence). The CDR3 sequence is CATSTLSGLTNSYNEQFF. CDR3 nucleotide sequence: TGTGCCACCAGCACACTATCTGGACTGACAAACTCCTACAATGAGCAGTTCTTC.

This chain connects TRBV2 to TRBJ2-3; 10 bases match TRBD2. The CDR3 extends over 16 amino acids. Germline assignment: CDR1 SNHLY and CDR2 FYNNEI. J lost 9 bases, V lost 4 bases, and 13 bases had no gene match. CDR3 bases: TGTGCCAGCAGTGTTGGGACTAGCGACACCGGGGGGACGCAGTATTTT. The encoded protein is CASSVGTSDTGGTQYF.

CDR3 nucleotides: TGCGCCAGAACCGGGACAGGGGGCGATTGCTACGAGCAGTACTTC. Amino acid sequence: CARTGTGGDCYEQYF. The chain uses TRBV5-1 and TRBJ2-7; 12 positions match TRBD1. Germline V gene sequence: CDR1 SGHRS, CDR2 YFSETQ. The V gene end was trimmed by 8 bases and the J gene end by 3 bases; junction bases not matched to a gene: 9. This CDR3 spans 15 amino acids.